The 25 T cell receptor beta chains below all came from one sample that was sequenced in a study of blood T cell repertoires in COVID-19. Only in-frame clones appear in the TCRdb table, and some are missing; sequencing was by immunoSEQ multiplex PCR. The table lists tens of thousands of clones, about three quarters of them singletons, with more than 6.5% in the top ten. Sequencing used peripheral blood. The origin of the receptors is an older man with acute or convalescent COVID-19.

The chain recombines TRBV5-1 with TRBJ2-2, with 9 bases matching TRBD2. V trimming: 0 bases; J trimming: 6 bases; junction bases outside the gene matches: 3. CDR1 SGHRS and CDR2 YFSETQ come from the germline V gene. The CDR3 loop spans 15 amino acids. The DNA for the CDR3 is TGCGCCAGCAGCTTGGGCCCTAGCGGGGCCGGGGAGCTGTTTTTT. It translates to CASSLGPSGAGELFF.

To note about this clone: A read error may account for a junction end that differs from germline. The V and J genes are TRBV7-6 and TRBJ1-1, with D uncertain. The germline CDR1 and CDR2 sequences are SGHVS and FNYEAQ. The CDR3 consists of 13 residues. This chain's CDR3 is CASRLAGNTEAFF. The CDR3 coding sequence is TGTGCCAGCCGCTTGGCAGGGAACACTGAAGCTTTCTTT.

J is TRBJ2-4 and V is TRBV4-1; possibly TRBD2 for D (5 bases). There are 19 residues in the CDR3. With 2 bases removed from V and 6 bases from J, the gap between germline ends came to 26 bases. Germline V gene sequence: CDR1 MGHRA, CDR2 YSYEKL. The DNA of the CDR3 is TGCGCCAGCAGCCAACCCACGAGGGCACCCGGGAATTTTAGAAACATTCAGTACTTC. The encoded protein is CASSQPTRAPGNFRNIQYF.

V is TRBV9 and J is TRBJ1-3; TRBD1 matches 7 bases. Germline V lookup: CDR1 SGDLS, CDR2 YYNGEE. There are 15 residues in the CDR3. After removal of 4 bases from V and 0 bases from J, the junction contained 4 bases not matched to a gene. CDR3 sequence: CASSRDSSSGNTIYF. The CDR3 DNA follows: TGTGCCAGCAGCCGGGACAGTAGCTCTGGAAACACCATATATTTT.

This sequence joins TRBV25-1 and TRBJ1-1, with 7 nucleotides matching TRBD1. Germline loops: CDR1 MGHDK, CDR2 SYGVNS. Losses at the gene ends were 4 bases for V and 5 bases for J; bases not matched to a gene: 7. The CDR3 runs to 14 residues. The CDR3 nucleotides read TGTGCCAGCAGTGTGGCAGGGGGACGAACTGAAGCTTTCTTT. As protein: CASSVAGGRTEAFF.

The chain is built from TRBV7-9 and TRBJ2-7; 9 bases map to TRBD1. The germline gives CDR1 SEHNR, CDR2 FQNEAQ (reference sequence). The CDR3 has 15 residues. After removal of 3 bases from V and 5 bases from J, the junction contained 8 bases not matched to a gene. The CDR3 is CASSFGTGLMDEQYF. CDR3 nucleotide sequence: TGTGCCAGCAGCTTTGGGACAGGGCTTATGGACGAGCAGTACTTC.

V and J are TRBV7-8 and TRBJ1-2, with 8 nucleotides matching TRBD1. Germline trimming cut 4 bases from V and 8 bases from J; bases unmatched to any gene: 15. CDR3 length: 16 amino acids. The V gene's germline CDR1 is SGHVS and CDR2 FQNEAQ. The CDR3 loop reads CASSSTSAGGLTGYTF. The DNA of the CDR3 is TGTGCCAGCAGCTCGACCTCCGCAGGGGGCTTGACGGGCTACACCTTC.

This clone turned up a few times. V usage is TRBV9 and J usage is TRBJ2-2; D might be TRBD1 (5 bases). Looked up from germline, CDR1 is SGDLS and CDR2 is YYNGEE. Trimming shortened V by 0 bases and J by 7 bases, and 10 bases separated the two germline ends. The CDR3 has 14 amino acids. The CDR3, as DNA: TGTGCCAGCAGCGTAGAGGGGCAGGTCGGGGAGCTGTTTTTT. The encoded protein is CASSVEGQVGELFF.

This clone appeared a single time. The genes are TRBV12-3 or TRBV12-4 and TRBJ2-2; no firm D call. The CDR3 contains 12 residues. V shed 4 bases and J shed 4 bases, with 4 bases lying between them. The CDR3 region is CASSWSTGELFF. The DNA of the CDR3 is TGTGCCAGCAGTTGGAGCACCGGGGAGCTGTTTTTT.

The rearrangement joins TRBV3-1 (or the pseudogene TRBV3-2) to TRBJ2-4; TRBD2 is a possible D gene (6 bases). Germline V gene lookup returns CDR1 LGHDT and CDR2 YNNKEL (reference sequence). V was trimmed by 2 bases and J by 2 bases, leaving 13 bases between them. This CDR3 region has 16 residues. CDR3 loop: CASSQPNRDSKNIQYF. The CDR3 region has the DNA TGTGCCAGCAGCCAACCCAACCGGGACTCCAAAAACATTCAGTACTTC.

This clone was recorded once. The CDR3 DNA follows: TGTGCCAGTACCTGGACAGGGGGCATGAATGAGCAGTTCTTC. This sequence encodes CASTWTGGMNEQFF. The J gene is TRBJ2-1, the V gene TRBV19; TRBD1 matches at 11 bases. The CDR3 consists of 14 residues. Germline-derived CDR1 and CDR2 are LNHDA and SQIVND (reference sequence). The V segment lost 7 bases and the J segment 7 bases; nucleotides outside the gene matches: 6.

This clone has only one observation. This chain connects TRBV7-8 to TRBJ1-6, with TRBD1 as a possible D gene (6 bases). There are 17 residues in the CDR3. V lost 2 bases and J lost 0, with 11 bases in between. Germline lookup yields CDR1 SGHVS and CDR2 FQNEAQ. The DNA of the CDR3 is TGTGCCAGCAGCTTAAGGGACACCAGCTCCTATAATTCACCCCTCCACTTT. The encoded protein is CASSLRDTSSYNSPLHF.

The chain employs TRBV28 and TRBJ1-5; D might be TRBD1 (5 bases). This CDR3 comprises 14 residues. Germline assignment: CDR1 MDHEN and CDR2 SYDVKM. Between the trimmed V and J ends, which lost 1 base and 4 bases, there was a span of 8 bases. The CDR3: CASSLYGGNQPQHF. In DNA form, the CDR3 reads TGTGCCAGCAGTTTATACGGGGGAAATCAGCCCCAGCATTTT.

V and J are TRBV10-3 and TRBJ1-5; 7 bases fit TRBD1. From germline, CDR1 is ENHRY and CDR2 SYGVKD. Unmatched junction bases numbered 4, after V lost 6 bases and J lost 5 bases. The CDR3 has 13 amino acids. CDR3 DNA sequence: TGTGCCATCAGGGACAGGATGGATCAGCCCCAGCATTTT. Amino acids: CAIRDRMDQPQHF.

This clone has more than one count but fewer than ten. CDR3 in amino acids: CASRGQTNTEAFF. The CDR3 coding sequence is TGTGCCAGCAGAGGACAGACTAACACTGAAGCTTTCTTT. The chain uses TRBV5-4 and TRBJ1-1, with D tentatively TRBD1 (6 bases). Between the trimmed V and J ends, which lost 5 bases and 2 bases, there was a span of 10 bases. The CDR3 extends over 13 amino acids. CDR1 SGHNT and CDR2 YYREEE come from the germline V gene (reference sequence).

V and J are TRBV12-3 or TRBV12-4 and TRBJ1-1; 10 bases match TRBD1. CDR3 size: 13 residues. Trimming cost V 6 bases and J 4 bases; bases outside gene matches: 2. This CDR3 is CASRGQGVTEAFF. Written as DNA, the CDR3 is TGTGCCAGCAGAGGACAGGGGGTCACTGAAGCTTTCTTT.

This clone showed up just once. The chain is built from TRBV2 and TRBJ1-2, with 7 bases aligning to TRBD1. This CDR3 region has 16 residues. Germline trimming cut 8 bases from V and 4 bases from J; bases unmatched to any gene: 16. Germline V gene sequence: CDR1 SNHLY, CDR2 FYNNEI. The CDR3 reads CASPGGPNRQVYGYTF. The CDR3 DNA reads TGTGCCAGCCCAGGGGGGCCAAACCGGCAAGTCTATGGCTACACCTTC.

The V gene is TRBV15, the J gene TRBJ2-1, with D perhaps matching TRBD1 (6 bases). The CDR3 loop spans 12 amino acids. Germline CDR1 LNHNV, CDR2 YYDKDF (reference sequence). V dropped 3 bases and J dropped 12 bases, with 12 bases sitting between them. The CDR3 coding sequence is TGTGCCACCAGCAGCCAGGGGAATCGGCAGTTCTTC. This encodes CATSSQGNRQFF.

The chain employs TRBV25-1 and TRBJ2-2; 11 positions agree with TRBD1. CDR1 is MGHDK, CDR2 SYGVNS, per germline. The CDR3 loop spans 14 amino acids. Trimming cost V 7 bases and J 5 bases; bases outside gene matches: 3. The CDR3 DNA sequence: TGTGCCAGCAACCGGGACAGGGGGACCGGGGAGCTGTTTTTT. It is translated as CASNRDRGTGELFF.

The gene calls are TRBV6-2 or TRBV6-3 and TRBJ2-7, with a weak D call TRBD1 (6 bases). V lost 0 bases, J lost 2 bases, and 17 bases lay in between. Germline loops: CDR1 MNHEY, CDR2 SVGEGT. The CDR3 contains 17 residues. The CDR3 sequence: CASSYSILSGDTYEQYF. The CDR3 region has the DNA TGTGCCAGCAGTTACTCGATTCTTTCAGGGGATACCTACGAGCAGTACTTC.

A few counts support this clone. This sequence joins TRBV5-1 and TRBJ1-3; 9 nucleotides line up with TRBD1. The germline V gene encodes CDR1 SGHRS and CDR2 YFSETQ. V lost 4 bases to trimming and J lost 10 bases; unmatched junction nucleotides: 12. The CDR3 consists of 15 residues. CDR3 in amino acids: CASSNEGQGVNTIYF. The CDR3 region has the DNA TGCGCCAGCAGCAATGAGGGACAGGGAGTAAATACCATATATTTT.

The chain combines TRBV4-2 with TRBJ1-3; D gene unclear. V lost 0 bases and J 0 bases, leaving 6 bases between the germline ends. In germline, CDR1 is LGHNA, CDR2 YNFKEQ. The CDR3 is made up of 15 amino acids. The CDR3 DNA is TGTGCCAGCAGCCAAGATATTTACTCTGGAAACACCATATATTTT. Translated, it gives CASSQDIYSGNTIYF.

The chain uses TRBV19 and TRBJ2-1; 7 nucleotides line up with TRBD2. CDR1 LNHDA and CDR2 SQIVND come from the germline V gene (reference sequence). The V and J ends lost 8 bases and 2 bases, in that order; junction bases with no gene match: 6. This CDR3 spans 14 amino acids. This chain's CDR3 is CASSWGRAYNEQFF. The CDR3 DNA reads as TGTGCCAGTTCTTGGGGGAGGGCCTACAATGAGCAGTTCTTC.

This clone was seen a few times. The V call is TRBV12-3 or TRBV12-4, the J call TRBJ2-1; no definite D call. The CDR3 spans 13 residues. V shed 7 bases and J shed 5 bases, with 12 bases lying between them. Written as DNA, the CDR3 is TGTGCCAGCAAAAAAACAGTAAACAATGAGCAGTTCTTC. Amino acid sequence: CASKKTVNNEQFF.

The chain employs TRBV24-1 and TRBJ1-1, with 7 bases lining up with TRBD1. J was trimmed by 5 bases and V by 2 bases; bases with no gene match: 1. Germline CDR1 is KGHDR and CDR2 is SFDVKD. The CDR3 sequence is 13 residues long. CDR3 region: CATSDSRGTEAFF. CDR3 nucleotides: TGTGCCACCAGTGATTCCAGGGGGACTGAAGCTTTCTTT.